Below are 24 T cell receptor beta chains sequenced from a single sample in a study of T cells in pancreatic ductal adenocarcinoma (dated by TCRdb to between 2016 and 2019). The pancreatic ductal adenocarcinoma patients who were selected had gone through surgery without receiving any neoadjuvant therapy. The library relied on the immunoSEQ multiplex PCR assay. TCRdb holds this immuneACCESS table with in-frame rearrangements only. Some clones are missing; in checked studies, unresolved V genes explain under half, and the rest has no known cause. The table for this sample lists more than 85,000 clones; more than 90% of them were counted only once. The ten largest clonotypes hold 3.1% of the sample. Sequencing input: PBMCs. The receptors come from a human donor with pancreatic ductal adenocarcinoma.

The sample holds one count of this clone. The chain couples TRBV28 to TRBJ2-1; D is undetermined. Germline lookup yields CDR1 MDHEN and CDR2 SYDVKM. This CDR3 is 13 amino acids long. V shed 5 bases and J shed 6 bases, with 11 bases lying between them. Here the CDR3 DNA reads TGTGCCAGCAGTCAACTACCAGCCAATGAGCAGTTCTTC. This translates into CASSQLPANEQFF.

The J gene is TRBJ2-7, the V gene TRBV7-8; 8 bases fit TRBD1. V shed 4 bases, J shed 1 base, and the junction held 0 bases outside the gene matches. The germline V gene encodes CDR1 SGHVS and CDR2 FQNEAQ. The CDR3 has 13 residues. The CDR3 nucleotides read TGTGCCAGCAGCTGGACAGGGTCCTACGAGCAGTACTTC. Its translation: CASSWTGSYEQYF.

The chain recombines TRBV30 with TRBJ2-3, with 8 positions matching TRBD2. CDR1 is GTSNPN and CDR2 is SVGIG in the germline V gene (reference sequence). Trimming took 5 bases from V and 3 from J; bases not matched to a gene: 19. The CDR3 runs to 18 residues. The DNA of the CDR3 is TGTGCCTGGGACCTCGGGACTTTTTCAGCGGGAGCGACAGATACGCAGTATTTT. This gives the protein CAWDLGTFSAGATDTQYF. Looking up the rest from reference TRBV30 and TRBJ2-3 gives the full variable domain: SQTIHQWPATLVQPVGSPLSLECTVEGTSNPNLYWYRQAAGRGLQLLFYSVGIGQISSEVPQNLSASRPQDRQFILSSKKLLLSDSGFYLCAWDLGTFSAGATDTQYFGPGTRLTVL.

This clone was recorded only once. J is TRBJ2-5 and V is TRBV7-9; 11 bases align to TRBD1. The CDR3 length is 15 residues. Germline CDR1 reads SEHNR; CDR2 reads FQNEAQ (reference sequence). The V segment lost 3 bases and the J segment 4 bases; nucleotides outside the gene matches: 4. The CDR3 sequence: CASSLDRGRRETQYF. CDR3 nucleotide sequence: TGTGCCAGCAGCTTGGACAGGGGGCGTCGAGAGACCCAGTACTTC.

CDR3 coding DNA: TGTGCCAGCAGCACCTACGGGACAGGTTACAATGAGCAGTTCTTC. Residues: CASSTYGTGYNEQFF. The chain has TRBV28 and TRBJ2-1; 8 bases map to TRBD1. Germline trimming cut 6 bases from V and 4 bases from J; bases unmatched to any gene: 8. Per the germline V gene, CDR1 is MDHEN and CDR2 is SYDVKM. The CDR3 is 15 residues long.

This chain uses TRBV5-6 with TRBJ1-3; D ambiguous. The V gene's germline CDR1 is SGHDT and CDR2 YYEEEE. CDR3 length: 14 amino acids. V lost 4 bases to trimming and J lost 1 base, with 9 bases between them. This CDR3 is CASSDRRSGNTIYF. CDR3 nucleotide sequence: TGTGCCAGCAGCGACCGCAGGTCTGGAAACACCATATATTTT. The variable domain in full, with the rest retrieved from reference TRBV5-6 and TRBJ1-3, is DAGVTQSPTHLIKTRGQQVTLRCSPKSGHDTVSWYQQALGQGPQFIFQYYEEEERQRGNFPDRFSGHQFPNYSSELNVNALLLGDSALYLCASSDRRSGNTIYFGEGSWLTVV.

The genes are TRBV10-3 and TRBJ2-3; TRBD2 agrees at 10 bases. There are 18 residues in the CDR3. Germline values: CDR1 ENHRY, CDR2 SYGVKD. The trim removed 0 bases at V and 3 bases at J, leaving 9 bases unmatched. This CDR3 is CAISESLAGDGGTDTQYF. The CDR3 DNA follows: TGTGCCATCAGTGAGTCGCTAGCGGGAGACGGTGGGACAGATACGCAGTATTTT.

V and J are TRBV2 and TRBJ2-7, with D maybe TRBD1 (6 bases). Germline loops: CDR1 SNHLY, CDR2 FYNNEI. This CDR3 is built from 13 residues. Trimming took off 8 bases at V and 2 bases at J, with 13 bases between the two ends. The CDR3 is CASVQGSPYEQYF. CDR3 DNA: TGTGCCAGCGTACAGGGATCTCCCTACGAGCAGTACTTC.

The rearrangement uses TRBV29-1 and TRBJ2-1; 8 bases fit TRBD2. Germline loops: CDR1 SQVTM, CDR2 ANQGSEA. CDR3 length equals 16 residues. V shed 7 bases, J shed 5 bases, and the junction held 16 bases outside the gene matches. CDR3: CSGAPVGLGSHNEQFF. CDR3 bases: TGCAGCGGTGCACCGGTGGGACTAGGGAGCCACAATGAGCAGTTCTTC.

The chain recombines TRBV6-1 with TRBJ2-7; 9 positions agree with TRBD1. Germline-derived CDR1 and CDR2 are MNHNS and SASEGT. The CDR3 is 14 amino acids. Germline trimming cut 3 bases from V and 7 bases from J; bases unmatched to any gene: 7. The CDR3 here is CASSEGQGVREQYF. The CDR3 region has the DNA TGTGCCAGCAGTGAGGGACAGGGAGTGAGAGAGCAGTACTTC.

This chain links TRBV30 with TRBJ2-7; D is perhaps TRBD1 (5 bases). The V gene lost 0 bases and the J gene lost 5 bases, with 11 bases spanning the gap. Per the germline V gene, CDR1 is GTSNPN and CDR2 is SVGIG (reference sequence). This CDR3 has 13 residues. This chain's CDR3 is CAWSVKGADEQYF. Written as DNA, the CDR3 is TGTGCCTGGAGTGTGAAAGGGGCCGACGAGCAGTACTTC.

This chain connects TRBV19 to TRBJ2-2, with 7 positions matching TRBD2. The CDR3 is made up of 14 amino acids. Per the germline V gene, CDR1 is LNHDA and CDR2 is SQIVND (reference sequence). V was clipped by 7 bases and J by 8 bases; unmatched bases: 10. In DNA form, the CDR3 reads TGTGCCAGTACCCCTCTGGGAGGGTATGGGGAGCTGTTTTTT. Protein product: CASTPLGGYGELFF.

The chain couples TRBV7-2 to TRBJ2-5; tentative D call: TRBD1 (5 bases). The CDR3 consists of 13 residues. Germline-derived CDR1 and CDR2 are SGHTA and FQGNSA. The V end was cut by 1 base, the J end by 5 bases, with 8 bases between. The CDR3 nucleotides are TGTGCCAGCAGCTTAGAAAGGGGCGAGACCCAGTACTTC. Translating gives CASSLERGETQYF.

This clone was detected only a few times. The CDR3 spells CASSIVNQPQHF. The CDR3 DNA reads as TGTGCCAGTAGTATAGTAAATCAGCCCCAGCATTTT. The chain employs TRBV19 and TRBJ1-5; no firm D call. From germline, CDR1 is LNHDA and CDR2 SQIVND (reference sequence). The CDR3 spans 12 residues. Trimming took 1 base from V and 4 from J, leaving 2 bases between them. The entire variable domain, with the rest obtained from reference TRBV19 and TRBJ1-5, is as follows: DGGITQSPKYLFRKEGQNVTLSCEQNLNHDAMYWYRQDPGQGLRLIYYSQIVNDFQKGDIAEGYSVSREKKESFPLTVTSAQKNPTAFYLCASSIVNQPQHFGDGTRLSIL.

The chain couples TRBV7-9 to TRBJ2-2, with TRBD2 identical over 9 bases. This CDR3 region has 15 residues. Germline loops: CDR1 SEHNR, CDR2 FQNEAQ (reference sequence). V lost 5 bases and J lost 0; bases outside the gene matches: 1. As DNA, the CDR3 is TGTGCCAGCAGCCGGACTAGCGCGAACACCGGGGAGCTGTTTTTT. Translation: CASSRTSANTGELFF.

The chain is built from TRBV28 and TRBJ2-7; the D gene is possibly TRBD1 (6 bases). The CDR3 length is 15 residues. CDR1 and CDR2 (germline): MDHEN, SYDVKM. Trimming removed 7 bases at V and 1 base at J, with 17 bases between. CDR3 in DNA: TGTGCCAGCACCTCCCCGGGGCAGGGGTCCTACGAGCAGTACTTC. It codes for CASTSPGQGSYEQYF.

The chain is built from TRBV9 and TRBJ1-1; no clear D. The V and J ends lost 4 bases and 4 bases respectively, with 17 bases between them. Per the germline V gene, CDR1 is SGDLS and CDR2 is YYNGEE. This CDR3 region has 15 residues. The CDR3 protein is CASSTWPSGVTEAFF. CDR3 in DNA: TGTGCCAGCAGCACCTGGCCGAGCGGGGTCACTGAAGCTTTCTTT.

The chain carries TRBV5-1 and TRBJ1-2; 7 nucleotides line up with TRBD1. The CDR3 sequence is 15 residues long. The V segment lost 4 bases and the J segment 4 bases; nucleotides outside the gene matches: 10. CDR1 and CDR2 (germline): SGHRS, YFSETQ. The CDR3 bases are TGCGCCAGCAGCCCCGGGACAGAGGTATCCTATGGCTACACCTTC. Translating it yields CASSPGTEVSYGYTF.

The chain is built from TRBV9 and TRBJ2-5; the match to TRBD1 covers 8 bases. The CDR3 contains 15 residues. The germline V gene encodes CDR1 SGDLS and CDR2 YYNGEE. Unmatched junction bases numbered 5, after V lost 2 bases and J lost 2 bases. The CDR3 DNA sequence: TGTGCCAGCAGCGTCAGACAGGGGACGCAAGAGACCCAGTACTTC. Its translation is CASSVRQGTQETQYF.

V usage is TRBV10-3 and J usage is TRBJ2-2, with D maybe TRBD1 (6 bases). This CDR3 comprises 16 residues. Germline V gene lookup returns CDR1 ENHRY and CDR2 SYGVKD. V lost 4 bases and J lost 6, with 18 bases in between. CDR3 sequence: CAISAQGVTPPGELFF. The CDR3 coding sequence is TGTGCCATCAGTGCACAGGGAGTAACACCTCCCGGGGAGCTGTTTTTT.

This clone has only one observation. This sequence joins TRBV27 and TRBJ1-5, with D tentatively TRBD1 (6 bases). V was cut by 6 bases and J by 4 bases, with 16 bases left in between. CDR1 is MNHEY and CDR2 is SMNVEV in the germline V gene (reference sequence). The CDR3 has 15 amino acids. The DNA of the CDR3 is TGTGCCAGCAGGGTGGGCGGGGGCGAAAATCAGCCCCAGCATTTT. Protein: CASRVGGGENQPQHF.

The chain is built from TRBV7-9 and TRBJ2-7; tentative D call: TRBD1 (5 bases). Trimming removed 5 bases from V and 5 bases from J, with 13 bases in between. This CDR3 region has 13 residues. The germline CDR1 and CDR2 sequences are SEHNR and FQNEAQ (reference sequence). The CDR3 sequence: CASSPLVGHEQYF. In nucleotides, the CDR3 is TGTGCCAGCAGCCCATTGGTGGGGCACGAGCAGTACTTC.

The count of this clone is one. The chain carries TRBV7-2 and TRBJ2-2; the match to TRBD1 covers 9 bases. Germline loops: CDR1 SGHTA, CDR2 FQGNSA. V lost 5 bases, J lost 7 bases, and 5 bases stayed unmatched. This CDR3 contains 14 residues. CDR3 loop: CASSRDRAGGELFF. Here the CDR3 DNA reads TGTGCCAGCAGCCGGGACAGGGCCGGCGGGGAGCTGTTTTTT. The full variable domain, in which reference TRBV7-2 and TRBJ2-2 provide the parts outside the CDR3, is GAGVSQSPSNKVTEKGKDVELRCDPISGHTALYWYRQSLGQGLEFLIYFQGNSAPDKSGLPSDRFSAERTGGSVSTLTIQRTQQEDSAVYLCASSRDRAGGELFFGEGSRLTVL.

V is TRBV10-3 and J is TRBJ2-7, with D hard to call. The CDR3 has 14 residues. Germline loops: CDR1 ENHRY, CDR2 SYGVKD. V was shortened by 6 bases and J by 9 bases, with 21 bases between the two germline ends. As DNA, the CDR3 is TGTGCCATCAGACCAGATACTAATATACGAGGGCAGTACTTC. Translated: CAIRPDTNIRGQYF.